The 22 T cell receptor beta chains presented below share a single source sample, sequenced in a study of T cell responses to AZD1222 COVID-19 vaccine. TCRdb keeps only in-frame clones here, not all; method: immunoSEQ multiplex PCR. The table lists some 120,000 clones, more than 85% of them singletons. The source material was peripheral blood, sampled on day 0 of AZD1222 vaccination. The source is an adult in good health.

The J gene is TRBJ1-2, the V gene TRBV15; D is unresolved. This CDR3 region has 15 residues. Deletions cut 5 bases from V and 0 bases from J, with 13 bases between. Germline CDR1 is LNHNV and CDR2 is YYDKDF (reference sequence). As DNA, the CDR3 is TGTGCCACCAGCGGCAAAACGCTTACTAACTATGGCTACACCTTC. This translates into CATSGKTLTNYGYTF.

J is TRBJ2-2 and V is TRBV6-1, with D maybe TRBD2 (6 bases). The V gene lost 4 bases and the J gene lost 3 bases, with 18 bases spanning the gap. The germline CDR1 and CDR2 sequences are MNHNS and SASEGT. CDR3 length: 17 amino acids. The chain's CDR3 is CASSAMEGKWHTGELFF. As DNA, the CDR3 is TGTGCCAGCAGTGCCATGGAGGGCAAGTGGCACACCGGGGAGCTGTTTTTT.

The chain recombines TRBV30 with TRBJ2-1; 8 bases match TRBD1. Per the germline V gene, CDR1 is GTSNPN and CDR2 is SVGIG (reference sequence). CDR3 length equals 16 residues. V was pared by 3 bases and J by 5 bases, with 12 bases of the junction left unmatched. CDR3 sequence reads: CAWSLIGQGLDNEQFF. The CDR3, as DNA: TGTGCCTGGAGCCTAATAGGACAGGGTTTGGACAATGAGCAGTTCTTC.

A single count supports this clone. The chain combines TRBV28 with TRBJ1-5, with D unclear. The ends were cut back, 5 bases at V and 9 bases at J, with 11 bases in the middle. The CDR3 totals 12 residues. Germline CDR1 is MDHEN and CDR2 is SYDVKM. DNA for the CDR3: TGTGCCAGCAGTATCCCCAGGAGGCCCCAGCATTTT. Encoded protein: CASSIPRRPQHF.

This rearrangement joins TRBV6-5 to TRBJ2-7, with a weak D call TRBD1 (6 bases). Trimming removed 0 bases at V and 4 bases at J, with 10 bases between. Germline V gene lookup returns CDR1 MNHEY and CDR2 SVGAGI. The CDR3 is 14 residues long. The CDR3 DNA reads as TGTGCCAGCAGTTACTCAAACAGGGAATACGAGCAGTACTTC. Protein product: CASSYSNREYEQYF.

The V call is TRBV29-1, the J call TRBJ1-1; D is undetermined. V lost 5 bases and J lost 4, with 5 bases in between. Germline-derived CDR1 and CDR2 are SQVTM and ANQGSEA. The CDR3 length is 10 residues. The CDR3 is CSVSLTEAFF. The CDR3 bases are TGCAGCGTTTCTCTCACTGAAGCTTTCTTT.

The chain employs TRBV27 and TRBJ1-1; D gene uncertain. Trimming shortened V by 1 base and J by 7 bases, and 7 bases separated the two germline ends. Germline V gene data show CDR1 as MNHEY and CDR2 as SMNVEV (reference sequence). The CDR3 contains 12 residues. The CDR3 DNA is TGTGCCAGCAGTTTATATAACGGTGAAGCTTTCTTT. Residues: CASSLYNGEAFF.

The chain links TRBV27 to TRBJ2-7, with TRBD2 as a possible D gene (5 bases). Per the germline V gene, CDR1 is MNHEY and CDR2 is SMNVEV (reference sequence). The V end lost 3 bases, the J end lost 4 bases, and 10 bases lay between the germline ends. CDR3 length: 13 residues. CDR3 bases: TGTGCCAGCAGTTTTCGGACTGGGTACGAGCAGTACTTC. It translates to CASSFRTGYEQYF.

In DNA, the CDR3 is TGCGCCAGCAGTCACCGGGACAGGGATTCGTACGAGCAGTACTTC. This sequence encodes CASSHRDRDSYEQYF. The chain joins TRBV5-1 to TRBJ2-7, with 9 bases matching TRBD1. CDR1 and CDR2 (germline): SGHRS, YFSETQ. The CDR3 sequence is 15 residues long. The junction had 10 bases not matched to a gene; V was cut back by 5 bases and J by 4 bases.

The chain combines TRBV5-4 with TRBJ2-5; D tentatively reads TRBD1 or TRBD2 (5 bases each). Germline assignment: CDR1 SGHNT and CDR2 YYREEE (reference sequence). V shed 7 bases and J shed 2 bases, with 12 bases lying between them. CDR3 length equals 13 residues. CDR3 DNA sequence: TGTGCCAGCCAGACGGGGCGTCAAGAGACCCAGTACTTC. Protein sequence: CASQTGRQETQYF.

The chain uses TRBV7-9 and TRBJ2-1; 13 bases line up with TRBD2. The V and J ends lost 5 bases and 8 bases, in that order; junction bases with no gene match: 6. The CDR3 loop spans 15 amino acids. CDR1 and CDR2 from the germline V gene are SEHNR and FQNEAQ (reference sequence). DNA of the CDR3: TGTGCCAGCAGCCCGGGACTAGCGGGACTCTATGAGCAGTTCTTC. It is translated as CASSPGLAGLYEQFF.

The V call is TRBV5-8, the J call TRBJ1-2; D may be TRBD1 (5 bases). Deletions cut 0 bases from V and 4 bases from J, with 16 bases between. Germline loops: CDR1 SGHTS, CDR2 YDEGEE. The CDR3 is 16 residues long. The CDR3 reads CASSLASGGLRYGYTF. The CDR3 DNA sequence: TGTGCCAGCAGCTTGGCATCCGGGGGATTACGCTATGGCTACACCTTC.

The chain uses TRBV19 and TRBJ1-1; D gene ambiguous. V was clipped by 5 bases and J by 9 bases, with 22 bases between them. Germline V lookup: CDR1 LNHDA, CDR2 SQIVND (reference sequence). CDR3 size: 15 residues. The CDR3 nucleotides are TGTGCCAGTAGTCCCCCGGGAACAGATCGGTACAAAGCTTTCTTT. The encoded protein is CASSPPGTDRYKAFF.

The gene calls are TRBV3-1 (or the pseudogene TRBV3-2) and TRBJ1-1, with TRBD1 matching 7 bases. Germline-derived CDR1 and CDR2 are LGHDT and YNNKEL (reference sequence). V was clipped by 8 bases and J by 1 base; unmatched bases: 4. The CDR3 runs 13 residues. In nucleotides, the CDR3 is TGTGCCAGCGAGGGACAGACGAACACTGAAGCTTTCTTT. It specifies CASEGQTNTEAFF.

The chain links TRBV7-3 to TRBJ2-2, with TRBD2 matching over 7 bases. The CDR3 is 14 residues long. CDR1 SGHTA and CDR2 FQGTGA come from the germline V gene. With 5 bases clipped from V and 6 bases from J, the junction kept 6 bases outside the gene matches. The CDR3 reads CASSLSREPGELFF. CDR3 in DNA: TGTGCCAGCAGCCTCTCGCGGGAGCCCGGGGAGCTGTTTTTT.

The V gene is TRBV5-1, the J gene TRBJ1-1; unclear D gene. This CDR3 has 15 residues. CDR1 and CDR2 (germline): SGHRS, YFSETQ. Trimming shortened V by 0 bases and J by 5 bases, and 14 bases separated the two germline ends. The CDR3 DNA sequence: TGCGCCAGCAGCTTGGTGGGTTCGACGGAAACTGAAGCTTTCTTT. Translated, it gives CASSLVGSTETEAFF.

The chain carries TRBV30 and TRBJ1-2; D not certain. Germline CDR1 GTSNPN, CDR2 SVGIG (reference sequence). This CDR3 has 14 amino acids. V dropped 0 bases and J dropped 8 bases, with 16 bases sitting between them. Here the CDR3 DNA reads TGTGCCTGGAGTGTAGGACCAGGACCCTACGGCTACACCTTC. Its protein product is CAWSVGPGPYGYTF.

The chain is built from TRBV7-9 and TRBJ2-7; D uncertain. V was shortened by 2 bases and J by 4 bases, with 12 bases between the two germline ends. The CDR3 spans 14 residues. CDR1 is SEHNR and CDR2 is FQNEAQ in the germline V gene (reference sequence). CDR3 sequence: CASSLSALDYEQYF. CDR3 nucleotide sequence: TGTGCCAGCAGCTTATCGGCCCTTGATTACGAGCAGTACTTC.

The chain carries TRBV27 and TRBJ2-3; D possibly uses TRBD1 or TRBD2 (7 bases each). The germline V and J ends were trimmed by 7 bases and 11 bases, with 16 bases remaining between them. CDR3 size: 12 residues. CDR1 and CDR2 (germline): MNHEY, SMNVEV (reference sequence). The CDR3 sequence is CASTPGGTMQYF. CDR3 coding DNA: TGTGCCAGCACTCCAGGGGGGACTATGCAGTATTTT.

V is TRBV5-1 and J is TRBJ2-2; TRBD2 might be the D (6 bases). CDR3 size: 13 residues. Trimming shortened V by 4 bases and J by 5 bases, and 9 bases separated the two germline ends. Germline V gives CDR1 SGHRS, CDR2 YFSETQ. In DNA form, the CDR3 reads TGCGCCAGCAGCGCCCTAGCGACCGGGGAGCTGTTTTTT. This encodes CASSALATGELFF.

The chain employs TRBV7-9 and TRBJ1-5; 9 nucleotides match TRBD1. Germline assignment: CDR1 SEHNR and CDR2 FQNEAQ (reference sequence). This CDR3 is 18 amino acids long. Losses at the gene ends were 4 bases for V and 2 bases for J; bases not matched to a gene: 12. As DNA, the CDR3 is TGTGCCAGCAGCTGGTCCGGGACAGGGCTATCGGGCAATCAGCCCCAGCATTTT. Residues: CASSWSGTGLSGNQPQHF. The full variable domain, in which reference TRBV7-9 and TRBJ1-5 provide the parts outside the CDR3, is DTGVSQNPRHKITKRGQNVTFRCDPISEHNRLYWYRQTLGQGPEFLTYFQNEAQLEKSRLLSDRFSAERPKGSFSTLEIQRTEQGDSAMYLCASSWSGTGLSGNQPQHFGDGTRLSIL.

The CDR3 bases are TGTGCCAGCAGCTTAGCGTCGAGGACAGGGCTAAACTATGGCTACACCTTC. Translated: CASSLASRTGLNYGYTF. This rearrangement joins TRBV7-9 to TRBJ1-2, with 8 bases matching TRBD1. The CDR3 is 17 residues long. Germline assignment: CDR1 SEHNR and CDR2 FQNEAQ (reference sequence). J gave up 2 bases and V 0 bases, and 8 bases lay outside the gene matches. The full variable domain, completed using reference TRBV7-9 and TRBJ1-2, is DTGVSQNPRHKITKRGQNVTFRCDPISEHNRLYWYRQTLGQGPEFLTYFQNEAQLEKSRLLSDRFSAERPKGSFSTLEIQRTEQGDSAMYLCASSLASRTGLNYGYTFGSGTRLTVV.